These T cell receptor beta chains were read from a single sample in a study of shared clonotypes between healthy human individuals. This table comes from immunoSEQ multiplex PCR, and its TCRdb copy is limited to in-frame clones, with some not included. The top ten clones hold roughly 0.23% of a sample with over 750,000 clones, 90% to 97% of them seen once. Input material: naive CD8+ T cells sorted from blood. These receptors all come from a young man in good health. Both conserved end residues are part of each CDR3. Each record gives: J gene, D gene, V gene, clone size, CDR3 length, CDR3 DNA, CDR3 protein. The D gene is left open where the match is weak. Expanded clones get a size class; other rows say once, few or many, or leave the size out.

J: TRBJ2-5
D: NA
V: TRBV27
size: NA
length: 12
DNA: TGTGCCAGCAGTGGGGGTGCAGAGACCCAGTACTTC
CDR3: CASSGGAETQYF

J: TRBJ2-2
D: NA
V: TRBV25-1
size: NA
length: 11
DNA: TGTGCCAGCAGTGCCCTCGGAGAGCTGTTTTTT
CDR3: CASSALGELFF

J: TRBJ2-2
D: TRBD2
V: TRBV28
size: NA
length: 17
DNA: TGTGCCAGCAGTTTCCCCCCCGGGAGGTTTAACACCGGGGAGCTGTTTTTT
CDR3: CASSFPPGRFNTGELFF

J: TRBJ2-7
D: TRBD2
V: TRBV28
size: NA
length: 11
DNA: TGTGCCGCCGGCGGGAGCTACGAGCAGTACTTC
CDR3: CAAGGSYEQYF

J: TRBJ2-3
D: NA
V: TRBV6-5
size: NA
length: 14
DNA: TGTGCCAGCAGTTACGGGGGCCCCACAGATACGCAGTATTTT
CDR3: CASSYGGPTDTQYF

J: TRBJ1-2
D: NA
V: TRBV28
size: once
length: 13
DNA: TGTGCCAGTGAGACAGAAAAAAACTATGGCTACACCTTC
CDR3: CASETEKNYGYTF

J: TRBJ2-1
D: TRBD2
V: TRBV7-8
size: NA
length: 15
DNA: TGTGCCAGCAGCTTAAGCCCAGCGGGAGGCAATGAGCAGTTCTTC
CDR3: CASSLSPAGGNEQFF

J: TRBJ1-3
D: NA
V: TRBV6-6
size: NA
length: 16
DNA: TGTGCCAGCAGTTACAGGGACCCTGGGAGGGAAAACACCATATATTTT
CDR3: CASSYRDPGRENTIYF

J: TRBJ2-1
D: TRBD2
V: TRBV7-9
size: NA
length: 15
DNA: TGTGCCAGCAGCTTAGAAGCGGGAGTCTACAATGAGCAGTTCTTC
CDR3: CASSLEAGVYNEQFF

J: TRBJ2-7
D: NA
V: TRBV10-3
size: NA
length: 13
DNA: TGTGCCATCAGTGAGAAGCTCTCCTACGAGCAGTACTTC
CDR3: CAISEKLSYEQYF

J: TRBJ2-1
D: TRBD2
V: TRBV5-1
size: NA
length: 14
DNA: TGCGCCAGCACTAGCGGCCTTTTACGAAATGAGCAGTTCTTC
CDR3: CASTSGLLRNEQFF

J: TRBJ2-1
D: NA
V: TRBV7-9
size: once
length: 12
DNA: TGTGCCGCGCGTTCAGGGGTTAATGAGCAGTTCTTC
CDR3: CAARSGVNEQFF

J: TRBJ1-1
D: NA
V: TRBV27
size: once
length: 13
DNA: TGTGCCAGCAGTTTATCGGTGAAGCTCGAAGCTTTCTTT
CDR3: CASSLSVKLEAFF

J: TRBJ2-7
D: NA
V: TRBV7-9
size: NA
length: 14
DNA: TGTGCCAGCAGCTTTCAGACAGCCCTGGGCGAGCAGTACTTC
CDR3: CASSFQTALGEQYF

J: TRBJ1-1
D: TRBD1
V: TRBV27
size: NA
length: 15
DNA: TGTGCCAGCAGTTTAGATACAGGGGGACGGCCCGAAGCTTTCTTT
CDR3: CASSLDTGGRPEAFF

J: TRBJ1-2
D: TRBD1
V: TRBV9
size: NA
length: 13
DNA: TGTGCCAGCAACTCGGACAGGGGGTCTGGCTACACCTTC
CDR3: CASNSDRGSGYTF

J: TRBJ2-1
D: NA
V: TRBV29-1
size: NA
length: 11
DNA: TGCAGCGTCGACGGATACAATGAGCAGTTCTTC
CDR3: CSVDGYNEQFF

J: TRBJ2-7
D: TRBD1
V: TRBV7-9
size: NA
length: 13
DNA: TGTGCCAGCAGCTCCGGGACAGGGGTCGAGCAGTACTTC
CDR3: CASSSGTGVEQYF

J: TRBJ2-3
D: NA
V: TRBV5-1
size: NA
length: 15
DNA: TGCGCCAGCAGCTTGTACGGGACTAGCACAGATACGCAGTATTTT
CDR3: CASSLYGTSTDTQYF

J: TRBJ1-1
D: NA
V: TRBV7-2
size: NA
length: 15
DNA: TGTGCCAGCAGCTTAGTTCTCAGTTGGAACACTGAAGCTTTCTTT
CDR3: CASSLVLSWNTEAFF

J: TRBJ1-1
D: TRBD1
V: TRBV27
size: NA
length: 15
DNA: TGTGCCAGCAGTGTCGGACAGGGGATAGGCACTGAAGCTTTCTTT
CDR3: CASSVGQGIGTEAFF

J: TRBJ2-7
D: NA
V: TRBV4-3
size: NA
length: 16
DNA: TGCGCCAGCAGCCAAGATTGGGGGACAAATTATGGCGAGCAGTACTTC
CDR3: CASSQDWGTNYGEQYF

J: TRBJ1-3
D: NA
V: TRBV5-1
size: NA
length: 15
DNA: TGCGCCAGCAGTCAGTTCATCGGATCTGGAAACACCATATATTTT
CDR3: CASSQFIGSGNTIYF

J: TRBJ2-2
D: NA
V: TRBV9
size: NA
length: 15
DNA: TGTGCCAGTGACAAAGGGGGGCCGAACACCGGGGAGCTGTTTTTT
CDR3: CASDKGGPNTGELFF

J: TRBJ2-5
D: NA
V: TRBV10-3
size: NA
length: 15
DNA: TGTGCCATCAGTGGGATCGTCGACAGACAAGAGACCCAGTACTTC
CDR3: CAISGIVDRQETQYF